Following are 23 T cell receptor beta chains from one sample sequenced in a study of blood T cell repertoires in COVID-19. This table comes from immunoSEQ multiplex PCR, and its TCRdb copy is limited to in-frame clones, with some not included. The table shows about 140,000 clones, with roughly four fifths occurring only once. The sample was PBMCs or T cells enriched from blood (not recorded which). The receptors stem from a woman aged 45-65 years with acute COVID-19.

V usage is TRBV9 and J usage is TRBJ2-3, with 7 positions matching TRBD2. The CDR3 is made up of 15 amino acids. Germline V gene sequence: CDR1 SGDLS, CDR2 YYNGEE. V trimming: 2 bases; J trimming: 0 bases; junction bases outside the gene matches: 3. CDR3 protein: CASSVSGISTDTQYF. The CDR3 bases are TGTGCCAGCAGCGTGAGCGGGATTAGCACAGATACGCAGTATTTT.

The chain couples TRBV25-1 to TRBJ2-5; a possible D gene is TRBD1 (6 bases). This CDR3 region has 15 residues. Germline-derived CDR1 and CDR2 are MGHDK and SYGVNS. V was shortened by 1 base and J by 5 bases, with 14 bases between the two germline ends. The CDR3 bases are TGTGCCAGCAGTGAATGGGCAGGGGCGATGGAGACCCAGTACTTC. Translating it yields CASSEWAGAMETQYF.

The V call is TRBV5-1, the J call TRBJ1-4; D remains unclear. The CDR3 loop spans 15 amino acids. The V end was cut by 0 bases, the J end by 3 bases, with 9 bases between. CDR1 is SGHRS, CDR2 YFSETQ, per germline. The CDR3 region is CASSLDRPANEKLFF. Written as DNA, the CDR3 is TGCGCCAGCAGCTTGGATCGTCCGGCTAATGAAAAACTGTTTTTT.

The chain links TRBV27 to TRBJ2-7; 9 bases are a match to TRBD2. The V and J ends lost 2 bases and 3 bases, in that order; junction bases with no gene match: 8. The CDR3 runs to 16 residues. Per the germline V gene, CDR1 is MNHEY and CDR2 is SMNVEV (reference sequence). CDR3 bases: TGTGCCAGCAGTTTAGTCGGCGGGAGGGCAGTCTACGAGCAGTACTTC. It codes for CASSLVGGRAVYEQYF.

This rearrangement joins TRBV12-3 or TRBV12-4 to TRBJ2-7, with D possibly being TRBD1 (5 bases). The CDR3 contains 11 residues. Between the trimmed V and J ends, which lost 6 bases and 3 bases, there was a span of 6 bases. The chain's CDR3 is CASSRDYEQYF. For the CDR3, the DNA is TGTGCCAGCAGCAGGGACTACGAGCAGTACTTC.

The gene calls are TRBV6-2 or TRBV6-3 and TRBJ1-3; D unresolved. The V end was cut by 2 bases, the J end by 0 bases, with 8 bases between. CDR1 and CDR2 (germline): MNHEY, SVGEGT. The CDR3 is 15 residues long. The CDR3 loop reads CASSYGSGSGNTIYF. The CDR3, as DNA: TGTGCCAGCAGTTACGGCAGTGGCTCTGGAAACACCATATATTTT.

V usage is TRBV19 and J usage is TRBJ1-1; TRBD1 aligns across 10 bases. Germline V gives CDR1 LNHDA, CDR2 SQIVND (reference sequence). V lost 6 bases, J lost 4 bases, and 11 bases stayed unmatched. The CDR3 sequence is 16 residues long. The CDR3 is CASSQGGTGVSTEAFF. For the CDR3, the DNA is TGTGCCAGTAGCCAGGGGGGGACAGGGGTGAGCACTGAAGCTTTCTTT.

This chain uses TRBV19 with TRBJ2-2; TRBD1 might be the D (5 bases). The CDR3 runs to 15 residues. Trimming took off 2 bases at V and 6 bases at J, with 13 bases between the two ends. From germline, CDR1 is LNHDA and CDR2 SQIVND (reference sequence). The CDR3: CASSIIPRVPGELFF. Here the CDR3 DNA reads TGTGCCAGTAGTATAATTCCCAGGGTGCCCGGGGAGCTGTTTTTT.

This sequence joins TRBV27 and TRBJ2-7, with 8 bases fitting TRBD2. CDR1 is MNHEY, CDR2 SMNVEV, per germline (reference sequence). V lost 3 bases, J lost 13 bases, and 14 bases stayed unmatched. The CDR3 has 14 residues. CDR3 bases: TGTGCCAGCAGTTTCGGGACTAGTGCTGCCGGGACATACTTC. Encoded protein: CASSFGTSAAGTYF.

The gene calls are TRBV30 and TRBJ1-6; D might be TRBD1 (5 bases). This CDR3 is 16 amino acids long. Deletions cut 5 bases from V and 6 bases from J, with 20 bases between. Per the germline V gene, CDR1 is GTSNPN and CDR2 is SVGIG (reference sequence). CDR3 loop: CAWARGSRGRNSPLHF. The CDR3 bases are TGTGCCTGGGCTCGCGGGAGCCGGGGACGTAATTCACCCCTCCACTTT.

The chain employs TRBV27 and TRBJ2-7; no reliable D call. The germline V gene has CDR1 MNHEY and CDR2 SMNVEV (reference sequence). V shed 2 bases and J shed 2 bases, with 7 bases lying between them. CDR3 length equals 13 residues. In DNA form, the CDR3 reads TGTGCCAGCAGTTTAGCGGATGCCTACGAGCAGTACTTC. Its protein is CASSLADAYEQYF.

The CDR3 reads CASSYSPGSTGNIQYF. CDR3 DNA: TGTGCCAGCAGTTATTCGCCCGGGTCAACAGGGAACATTCAGTACTTC. The J gene is TRBJ2-4, the V gene TRBV6-2 or TRBV6-3; D possibly corresponds to TRBD1 (6 bases). Between the trimmed V and J ends, which lost 3 bases and 7 bases, there was a span of 19 bases. This CDR3 region has 16 residues. CDR1 is MNHEY, CDR2 SVGEGT, per germline.

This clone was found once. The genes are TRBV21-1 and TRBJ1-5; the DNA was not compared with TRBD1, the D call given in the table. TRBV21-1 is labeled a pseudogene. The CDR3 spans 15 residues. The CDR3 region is CARERQSNSNQPQHF. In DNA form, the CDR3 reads TGTGCCAGGGAACGACAGAGTAATAGCAATCAGCCCCAGCATTTT.

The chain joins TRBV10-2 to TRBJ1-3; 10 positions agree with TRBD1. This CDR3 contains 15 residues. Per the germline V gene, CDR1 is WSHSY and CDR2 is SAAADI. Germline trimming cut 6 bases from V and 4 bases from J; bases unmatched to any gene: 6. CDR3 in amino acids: CASRVGQGKGNTIYF. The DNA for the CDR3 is TGCGCCAGCAGGGTGGGACAGGGGAAAGGAAACACCATATATTTT.

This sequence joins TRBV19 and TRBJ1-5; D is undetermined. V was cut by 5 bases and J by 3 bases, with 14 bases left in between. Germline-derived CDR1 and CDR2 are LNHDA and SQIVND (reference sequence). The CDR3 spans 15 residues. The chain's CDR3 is CASSLAEMYNQPQHF. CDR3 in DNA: TGTGCCAGTAGTTTGGCAGAAATGTACAATCAGCCCCAGCATTTT.

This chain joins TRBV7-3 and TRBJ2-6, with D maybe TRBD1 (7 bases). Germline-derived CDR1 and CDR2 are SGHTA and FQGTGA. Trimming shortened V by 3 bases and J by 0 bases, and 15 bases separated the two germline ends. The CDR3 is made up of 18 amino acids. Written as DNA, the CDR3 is TGTGCCAGCAGCTTCTCAGGGGGGTCGTTCTCTGGGGCCAACGTCCTGACTTTC. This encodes CASSFSGGSFSGANVLTF. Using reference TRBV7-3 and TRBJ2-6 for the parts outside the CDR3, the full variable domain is GAGVSQTPSNKVTEKGKYVELRCDPISGHTALYWYRQSLGQGPEFLIYFQGTGAADDSGLPNDRFFAVRPEGSVSTLKIQRTERGDSAVYLCASSFSGGSFSGANVLTFGAGSRLTVL.

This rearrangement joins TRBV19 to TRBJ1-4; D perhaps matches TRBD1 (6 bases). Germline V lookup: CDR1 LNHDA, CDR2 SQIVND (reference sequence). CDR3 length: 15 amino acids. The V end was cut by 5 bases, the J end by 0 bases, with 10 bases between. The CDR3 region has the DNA TGTGCCAGTAGTTCAGGGGTAGCAACTAATGAAAAACTGTTTTTT. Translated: CASSSGVATNEKLFF.

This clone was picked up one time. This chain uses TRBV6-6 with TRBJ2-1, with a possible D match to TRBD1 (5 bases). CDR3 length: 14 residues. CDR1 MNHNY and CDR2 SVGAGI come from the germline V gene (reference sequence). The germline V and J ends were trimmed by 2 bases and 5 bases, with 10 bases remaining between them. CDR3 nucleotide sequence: TGTGCCAGCAGTTACCTTGGGGCCGACAATGAGCAGTTCTTC. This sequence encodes CASSYLGADNEQFF.

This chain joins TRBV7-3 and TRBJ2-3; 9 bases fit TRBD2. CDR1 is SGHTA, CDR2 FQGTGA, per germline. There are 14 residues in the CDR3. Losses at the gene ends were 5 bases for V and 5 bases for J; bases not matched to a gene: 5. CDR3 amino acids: CASSPSGMEDTQYF. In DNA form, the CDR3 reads TGTGCCAGCAGCCCTAGCGGGATGGAAGATACGCAGTATTTT.

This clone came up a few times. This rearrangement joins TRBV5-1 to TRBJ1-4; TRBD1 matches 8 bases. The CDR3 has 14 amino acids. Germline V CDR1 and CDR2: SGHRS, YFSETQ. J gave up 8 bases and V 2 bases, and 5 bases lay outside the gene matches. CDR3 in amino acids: CASSFGQGDEKLFF. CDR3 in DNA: TGCGCCAGCAGCTTCGGACAGGGCGACGAAAAACTGTTTTTT.

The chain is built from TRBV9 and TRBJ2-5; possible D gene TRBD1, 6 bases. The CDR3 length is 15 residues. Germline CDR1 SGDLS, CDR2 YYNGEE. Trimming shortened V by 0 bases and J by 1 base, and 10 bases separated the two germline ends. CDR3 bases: TGTGCCAGCAGCGTAGGGGACACCTCCCAAGAGACCCAGTACTTC. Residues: CASSVGDTSQETQYF.

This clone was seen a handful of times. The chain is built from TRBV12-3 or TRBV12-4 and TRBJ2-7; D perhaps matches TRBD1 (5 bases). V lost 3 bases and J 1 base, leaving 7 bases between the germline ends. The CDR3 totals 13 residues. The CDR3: CASSFGHSYEQYF. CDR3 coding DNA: TGTGCCAGCAGTTTTGGACATTCCTACGAGCAGTACTTC.

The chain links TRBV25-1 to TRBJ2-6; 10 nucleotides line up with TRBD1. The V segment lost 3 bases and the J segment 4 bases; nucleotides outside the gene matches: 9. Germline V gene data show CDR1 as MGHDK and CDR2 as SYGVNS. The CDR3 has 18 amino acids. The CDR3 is CASSDSPGQGSGANVLTF. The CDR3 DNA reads TGTGCCAGCAGTGATTCACCGGGACAGGGGTCCGGGGCCAACGTCCTGACTTTC.